This entry describes one T cell receptor (beta chain). Its antigen is unknown. The data are from a study of T cells in pancreatic ductal adenocarcinoma. Study results and limitations: Tumor and blood clonality did not differ significantly, about 0.11 versus 0.072. Results skew toward the minority of patients with early-stage disease. Tumor-versus-blood clonality comparisons may be biased toward lower tumor diversity. Unique clonotypes were roughly 7.2-fold more numerous in blood than in tumor.

Selected pancreatic ductal adenocarcinoma patients had undergone surgery without neoadjuvant therapy. Measured with immunoSEQ multiplex PCR; TCRdb has only the in-frame clones, and not every one. The table lists around 31,000 clones, around 90% of them singletons. The clonotype comes from a human donor with pancreatic ductal adenocarcinoma. Sequenced: PBMCs.

CDR3 in amino acids: CASSSPGGGGTEAFF. In nucleotides, the CDR3 is TGTGCCAGCAGCTCTCCCGGGGGGGGAGGCACTGAAGCTTTCTTT. The chain recombines TRBV6-5 with TRBJ1-1, with a possible D match to TRBD1 (5 bases). The V end was cut by 6 bases, the J end by 4 bases, with 18 bases between. This CDR3 contains 15 residues. Germline values: CDR1 MNHEY, CDR2 SVGAGI.